This T cell receptor (beta chain) was identified in a study of cytomegalovirus exposure and HLA in healthy donors. Study-level points and caveats: Trimming of TCR beta V- and J-genes showed a link, identified in a later analysis, to a missense DCLRE1C variant. From TCR beta sequences, most subjects' HLA-A and HLA-B alleles were reportedly predicted accurately. Later analysis showed most CMV-associated TCR beta chains appearing HLA-restricted.

13 Jbeta primers and 60 Vbeta primers were used for the PCR. The repertoire was sequenced with immunoSEQ multiplex PCR; TCRdb's copy has only in-frame clones and lacks some. The sample contains roughly 230,000 clones, approximately 91% of which appear only once. A note on this clone: What it binds is unknown.

This CDR3 region has 16 residues. V lost 2 bases to trimming and J lost 0 bases; unmatched junction nucleotides: 5. From germline, CDR1 is WNHNN and CDR2 SYGVQD (reference sequence). V and J are TRBV10-1 and TRBJ2-3; 7 nucleotides agree with TRBD2. Sequencing used PBMCs. This TCR was recovered from a girl aged 2-9 years in good health and CMV-seronegative. The CDR3 loop reads CASSEGRRGSTDTQYF. The CDR3 nucleotides read TGCGCCAGCAGTGAGGGAAGGCGGGGGAGCACAGATACGCAGTATTTT.